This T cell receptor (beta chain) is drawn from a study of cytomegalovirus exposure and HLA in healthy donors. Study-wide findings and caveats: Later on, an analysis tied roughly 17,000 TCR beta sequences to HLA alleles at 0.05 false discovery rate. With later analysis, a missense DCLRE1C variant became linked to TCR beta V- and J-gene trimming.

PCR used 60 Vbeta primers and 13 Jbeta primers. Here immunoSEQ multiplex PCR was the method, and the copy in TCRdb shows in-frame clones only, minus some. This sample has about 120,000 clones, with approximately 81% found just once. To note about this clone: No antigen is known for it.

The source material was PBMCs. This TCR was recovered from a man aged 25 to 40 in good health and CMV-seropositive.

The CDR3 DNA reads as TGTGCCACCAGCAGAGATCAGCGCGGGATCGATACGCAGTATTTT. This sequence encodes CATSRDQRGIDTQYF. The chain is built from TRBV15 and TRBJ2-3; D might be TRBD2 (6 bases). Trimming removed 0 bases from V and 6 bases from J, with 13 bases in between. The CDR3 spans 15 residues. The germline gives CDR1 LNHNV, CDR2 YYDKDF (reference sequence).